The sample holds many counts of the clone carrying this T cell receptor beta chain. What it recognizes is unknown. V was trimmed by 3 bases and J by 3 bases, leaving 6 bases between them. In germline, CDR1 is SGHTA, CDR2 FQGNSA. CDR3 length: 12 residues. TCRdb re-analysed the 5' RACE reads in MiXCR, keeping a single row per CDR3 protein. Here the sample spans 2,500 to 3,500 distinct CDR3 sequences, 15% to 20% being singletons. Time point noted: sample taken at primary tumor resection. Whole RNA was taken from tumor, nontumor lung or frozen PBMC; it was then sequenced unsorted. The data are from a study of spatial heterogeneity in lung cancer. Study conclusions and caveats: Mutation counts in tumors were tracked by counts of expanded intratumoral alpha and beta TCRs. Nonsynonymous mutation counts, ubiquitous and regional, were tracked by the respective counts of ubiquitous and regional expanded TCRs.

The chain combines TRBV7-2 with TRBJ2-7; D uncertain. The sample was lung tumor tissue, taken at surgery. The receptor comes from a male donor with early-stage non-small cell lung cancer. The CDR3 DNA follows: TGTGCCAGCAGCTTCCCAAACTACGAGCAGTACTTC. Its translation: CASSFPNYEQYF.